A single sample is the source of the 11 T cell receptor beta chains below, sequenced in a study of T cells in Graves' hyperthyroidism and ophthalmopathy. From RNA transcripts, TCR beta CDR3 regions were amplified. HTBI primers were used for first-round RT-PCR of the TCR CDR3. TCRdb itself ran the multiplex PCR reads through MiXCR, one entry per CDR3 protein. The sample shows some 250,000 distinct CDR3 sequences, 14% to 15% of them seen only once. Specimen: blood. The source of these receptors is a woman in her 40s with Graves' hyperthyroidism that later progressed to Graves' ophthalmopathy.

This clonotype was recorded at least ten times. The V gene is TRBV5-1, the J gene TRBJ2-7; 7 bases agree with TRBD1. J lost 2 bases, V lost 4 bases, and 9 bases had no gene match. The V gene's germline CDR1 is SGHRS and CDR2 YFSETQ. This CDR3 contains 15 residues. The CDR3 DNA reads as TGCGCCAGCAGCCTACTTGACAGGGTAACCTACGAGCAGTACTTC. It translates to CASSLLDRVTYEQYF.

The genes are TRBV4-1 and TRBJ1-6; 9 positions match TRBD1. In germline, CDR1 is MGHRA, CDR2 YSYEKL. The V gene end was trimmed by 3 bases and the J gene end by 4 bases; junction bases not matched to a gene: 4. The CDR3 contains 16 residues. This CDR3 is CASSQEQGAYNSPLHF. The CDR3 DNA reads TGCGCCAGCAGCCAGGAACAGGGGGCTTATAATTCACCCCTCCACTTT.

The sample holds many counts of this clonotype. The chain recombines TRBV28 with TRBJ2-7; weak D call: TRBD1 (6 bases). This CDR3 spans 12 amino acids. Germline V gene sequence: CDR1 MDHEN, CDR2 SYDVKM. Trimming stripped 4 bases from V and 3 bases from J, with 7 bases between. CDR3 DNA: TGTGCCAGCAGTTACAGGGACTACGAGCAGTACTTC. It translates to CASSYRDYEQYF.

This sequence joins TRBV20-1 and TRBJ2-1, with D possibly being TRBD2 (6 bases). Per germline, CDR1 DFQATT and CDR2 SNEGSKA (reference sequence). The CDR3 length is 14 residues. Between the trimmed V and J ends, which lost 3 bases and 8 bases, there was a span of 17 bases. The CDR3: CSASAALGEDEQFF. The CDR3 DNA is TGCAGTGCTAGTGCGGCCCTGGGGGAGGATGAGCAGTTCTTC.

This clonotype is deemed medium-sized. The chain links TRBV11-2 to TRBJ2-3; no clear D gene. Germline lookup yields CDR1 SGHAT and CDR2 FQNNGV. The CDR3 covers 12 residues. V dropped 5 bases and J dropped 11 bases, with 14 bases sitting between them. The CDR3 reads CASSAFPTEQYF. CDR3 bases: TGTGCCAGCAGCGCCTTCCCCACTGAGCAGTATTTT.

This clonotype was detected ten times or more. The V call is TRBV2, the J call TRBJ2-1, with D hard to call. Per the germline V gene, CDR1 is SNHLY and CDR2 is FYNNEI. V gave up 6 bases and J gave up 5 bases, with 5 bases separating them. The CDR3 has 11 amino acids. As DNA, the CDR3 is TGTGCCAGCAGCCTACACAATGAGCAGTTCTTC. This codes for CASSLHNEQFF.

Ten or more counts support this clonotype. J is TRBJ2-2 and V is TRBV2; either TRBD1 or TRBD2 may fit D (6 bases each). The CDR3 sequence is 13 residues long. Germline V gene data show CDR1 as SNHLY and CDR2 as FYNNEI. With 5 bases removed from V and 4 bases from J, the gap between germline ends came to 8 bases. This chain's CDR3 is CASSKGGTGELFF. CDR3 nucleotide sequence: TGTGCCAGCAGTAAGGGGGGCACCGGGGAGCTGTTTTTT.

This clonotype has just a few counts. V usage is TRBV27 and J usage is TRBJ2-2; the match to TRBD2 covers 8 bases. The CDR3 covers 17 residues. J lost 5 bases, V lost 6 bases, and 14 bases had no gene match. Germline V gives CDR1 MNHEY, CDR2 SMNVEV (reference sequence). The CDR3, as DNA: TGTGCCAGCAGAGAACCGATGCTGGCGGGAGGTACCGGGGAGCTGTTTTTT. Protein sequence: CASREPMLAGGTGELFF.

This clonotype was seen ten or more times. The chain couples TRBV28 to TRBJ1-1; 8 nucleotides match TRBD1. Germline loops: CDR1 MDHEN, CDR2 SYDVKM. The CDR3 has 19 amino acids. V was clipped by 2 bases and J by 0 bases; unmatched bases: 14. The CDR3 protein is CASSLGTGGGLKLNTEAFF. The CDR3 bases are TGTGCCAGCAGTTTAGGAACAGGGGGAGGCCTTAAACTGAACACTGAAGCTTTCTTT.

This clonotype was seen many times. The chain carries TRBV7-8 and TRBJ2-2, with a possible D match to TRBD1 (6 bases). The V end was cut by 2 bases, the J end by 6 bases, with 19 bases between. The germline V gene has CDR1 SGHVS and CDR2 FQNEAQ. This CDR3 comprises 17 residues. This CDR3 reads CASSLRGSAGGAGELFF. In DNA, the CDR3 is TGTGCCAGCAGCTTAAGGGGGTCGGCCGGTGGGGCCGGGGAGCTGTTTTTT. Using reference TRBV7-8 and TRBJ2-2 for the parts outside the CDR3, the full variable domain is GAGVSQSPRYKVAKRGQDVALRCDPISGHVSLFWYQQALGQGPEFLTYFQNEAQLDKSGLPSDRFFAERPEGSVSTLKIQRTQQEDSAVYLCASSLRGSAGGAGELFFGEGSRLTVL.

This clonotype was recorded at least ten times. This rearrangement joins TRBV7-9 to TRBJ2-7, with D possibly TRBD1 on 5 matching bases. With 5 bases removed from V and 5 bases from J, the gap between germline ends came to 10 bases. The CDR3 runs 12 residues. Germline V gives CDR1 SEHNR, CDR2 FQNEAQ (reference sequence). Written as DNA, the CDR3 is TGTGCCAGCAGCGACACAGGTCACGAGCAGTACTTC. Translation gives CASSDTGHEQYF.